The clone carrying this T cell receptor beta chain appeared a few times. Its antigen remains unidentified. This entry is derived from a study of shared clonotypes between healthy human individuals. General study findings and limits: Clonotype sharing among donors was thought likely to change with sequencing depth. Sampling included only blood; tissue repertoires likely differ.

The study ran the assay at deep level. Assay used: immunoSEQ multiplex PCR; TCRdb lists only in-frame clones, some missing. The sample consists of around 530,000 clones, roughly 79% of them appearing once. Genomic DNA, for the unsorted samples, came from around 90 million PBMCs. The sequencing sample was made of PBMCs. The receptor comes from a woman aged 35 to 49 in good health. Some clones in this sample may be carry-over from other donors' samples.

The CDR3 loop is CASSLVGQGGDEQFF. CDR3 sequence (DNA): TGTGCCAGCAGCTTGGTGGGACAGGGGGGGGATGAGCAGTTCTTC. The J gene is TRBJ2-1, the V gene TRBV5-6, with 11 nucleotides matching TRBD1. The CDR3 is 15 residues long. Germline assignment: CDR1 SGHDT and CDR2 YYEEEE. The ends lost 0 bases at V and 8 bases at J; junction bases unmatched: 4.